These T cell receptor beta chains were read from a single sample in a study of identical twins. In TCRdb, the 5' RACE reads were re-called with MiXCR into one record per CDR3 protein. This sample has 1.5 million to 2 million distinct CDR3 sequences, with less than 35% found just once. Input material: cord blood. These receptors originate from a newborn girl in good health. CDR3s include the opening cysteine and the closing phenylalanine or tryptophan. The order of the fields is V gene, J gene, clone size, D gene, CDR3 DNA, CDR3 protein. A D gene is named only where the DNA matches it firmly. Clone sizes are given selectively: once, few, many, or a class where the clone is expanded.

V: TRBV20-1; J: TRBJ2-3; size: many; D: .; DNA: TGCAGTGCTAGGCCGGCAGGCACAGATACGCAGTATTTT; CDR3: CSARPAGTDTQYF
V: TRBV3-1; J: TRBJ2-7; size: .; D: .; DNA: TGTGCCAGCAGCCAATACAGGGAGCAGTACTTC; CDR3: CASSQYREQYF
V: TRBV4-2; J: TRBJ2-1; size: .; D: .; DNA: TGTGCCAGCAGACAAGAAGGGGGGCGAGATGAGCAGTTCTTC; CDR3: CASRQEGGRDEQFF
V: TRBV18; J: TRBJ2-1; size: .; D: TRBD1; DNA: TGTGCCAGCTCACCAGAGGACAGGCCAGGGGGCTTCTACAATGAGCAGTTCTTC; CDR3: CASSPEDRPGGFYNEQFF
V: TRBV5-1; J: TRBJ1-4; size: .; D: .; DNA: TGCGCCAGCACCCATCGCGGGTCAACTAATGAAAAACTGTTTTTT; CDR3: CASTHRGSTNEKLFF
V: TRBV20-1; J: TRBJ1-2; size: few; D: .; DNA: TGCAGTGCTAGCCCGGCGGGCTACACCTTC; CDR3: CSASPAGYTF
V: TRBV27; J: TRBJ2-7; size: .; D: .; DNA: TGTGCCAGCAGTCCTCCTAGCGTCAGATCCTACAATGAGCAGTACTTC; CDR3: CASSPPSVRSYNEQYF
V: TRBV20-1; J: TRBJ1-2; size: .; D: .; DNA: TGCAGTGCGGCTGGGGGGGTTGGCAACTATGGCTACACCTTC; CDR3: CSAAGGVGNYGYTF
V: TRBV9; J: TRBJ2-2; size: .; D: .; DNA: TGTGCCAGCAGCGAGGGAGGGGGCCGCGCGAACACCGGGGAGCTGTTTTTT; CDR3: CASSEGGGRANTGELFF
V: TRBV6-1; J: TRBJ1-4; size: few; D: .; DNA: TGTGCCAGCAGTGGAAGCTTACAGGGCTGGTGGGCAACTAATGAAAAACTGTTTTTT; CDR3: CASSGSLQGWWATNEKLFF
V: TRBV10-3; J: TRBJ2-1; size: .; D: .; DNA: TGTGCCATCAGTGTCCGGACTCACGATGAGCAGTTCTTC; CDR3: CAISVRTHDEQFF
V: TRBV20-1; J: TRBJ2-7; size: .; D: TRBD2; DNA: TGCAGTGCTAGAGTTAGCGGGAGGTACTACAATGAGCAGTACTTC; CDR3: CSARVSGRYYNEQYF
V: TRBV7-9; J: TRBJ2-3; size: .; D: TRBD1; DNA: TGTGCCAGCAGCAACAGGGGGCCCCCGCCCACAGATACGCAGTATTTT; CDR3: CASSNRGPPPTDTQYF
V: TRBV28; J: TRBJ2-3; size: .; D: TRBD2; DNA: TGTGCCAGCAGTTTTGCGGGAGAGGGCGGAGATACGCAGTATTTT; CDR3: CASSFAGEGGDTQYF
V: TRBV4-2; J: TRBJ2-7; size: few; D: TRBD2; DNA: TGTGCCACCCAAAGCGGGGCCGACTACAATGAGCAGTACTTC; CDR3: CATQSGADYNEQYF
V: TRBV28; J: TRBJ2-3; size: .; D: TRBD2; DNA: TGTGCCAGCAGTGGGACTAGCGCGTACACAGATACGCAGTATTTT; CDR3: CASSGTSAYTDTQYF
V: TRBV27; J: TRBJ2-7; size: few; D: TRBD2; DNA: TGTGCCAGCGGTAATCGGGGACTAGGTTCATCATACGAGCAGTACTTC; CDR3: CASGNRGLGSSYEQYF
V: TRBV20-1; J: TRBJ2-3; size: .; D: .; DNA: TGCAGTGCTGGGACATATCGAAGCACAGATACGCAGTATTTT; CDR3: CSAGTYRSTDTQYF
V: TRBV10-2; J: TRBJ2-3; size: few; D: TRBD2; DNA: TGCGCCAGCGGGGAGCGGGGGAGGGATACGCAGTATTTT; CDR3: CASGERGRDTQYF
V: TRBV5-1; J: TRBJ2-1; size: .; D: TRBD2; DNA: TGCGCCAGCAGCTTGGTCGGCGGGAGACGATCCTACAATGAGCAGTTCTTC; CDR3: CASSLVGGRRSYNEQFF
V: TRBV20-1; J: TRBJ2-7; size: .; D: .; DNA: TGCAGTGCTAGAGCTCCAGGGGCAAGGGAGTACTTC; CDR3: CSARAPGAREYF
V: TRBV29-1; J: TRBJ2-7; size: .; D: .; DNA: TGCAGCGTTGAGCAGCGCTACGGGCAGTACTTC; CDR3: CSVEQRYGQYF
V: TRBV6-5; J: TRBJ2-7; size: .; D: .; DNA: TGTGCCAGCAGAAGGGGGCGGGATTCCTACGAGCAGTACTTC; CDR3: CASRRGRDSYEQYF
V: TRBV20-1; J: TRBJ2-3; size: few; D: .; DNA: TGCAGTGCTAGAGATGGGGGTAGCAGCCTCACAGATACGCAGTATTTT; CDR3: CSARDGGSSLTDTQYF